This note documents a single T cell receptor beta chain sequence. Its antigen remains unidentified. The read comes to an end 3 residues before the CDR3 does, leaving the germline J gene to fill in the end. The data derive from a study of T cells in women clearing cervical HPV infection. The CDR3 runs 15 residues. The V gene's germline CDR1 is MRHNA and CDR2 SNTAGT. J gave up 7 bases and V 6 bases, and 7 bases lay outside the gene matches. Study-level points and caveats: Richness differences could reflect unmeasured T-cell content per sample. Controls had more TRBV6-7 (about 0.16%) than cases (roughly 0.11%).

Data came from immunoSEQ multiplex PCR; TCRdb stores just in-frame clones and leaves some out. The sample has fewer than 30,000 clones, and its top ten clones hold 5.4%. This clonotype was obtained from a woman aged 18-70 years with a cervical HPV16 infection that either progressed to CIN3+ or cleared (not recorded which). Sample: blood buffy coat. V gene TRBV6-4 combines with J gene TRBJ1-6, with TRBD1 identical over 9 bases. CDR3 protein: CASRVTGGSNSPLHF. The sequenced part of the CDR3 DNA is TGTGCCAGCAGGGTAACAGGGGGCTCAAATTCACCC.